The rows below give T cell receptor beta chains drawn from one sample of a study of cytomegalovirus exposure and HLA in healthy donors. Data came from immunoSEQ multiplex PCR; TCRdb stores just in-frame clones and leaves some out. Here the sample spans 150,000 to 250,000 clones, roughly 85% being singletons. The sample was PBMCs. Receptor source: a woman aged 25 to 39 in good health and CMV-seropositive. Both conserved end residues are trimmed from each CDR3. The order of the fields is J gene, clone size, V gene, D gene, CDR3 protein. D genes are given only for firm matches. Where a row states a size, it is once, few, many or the class of an expanded clone; other rows omit it.

J gene: TRBJ2-7; clone size: NA; V gene: TRBV11-2; D gene: NA; CDR3 protein: ASSFGAGAH
J gene: TRBJ1-1; clone size: NA; V gene: TRBV6-5; D gene: NA; CDR3 protein: ASSYSATMNTEAF
J gene: TRBJ1-2; clone size: NA; V gene: TRBV4-3; D gene: NA; CDR3 protein: ASSQEIGVAYGYT
J gene: TRBJ1-1; clone size: few; V gene: TRBV28; D gene: NA; CDR3 protein: ASSLLGPNTEAF
J gene: TRBJ2-1; clone size: NA; V gene: TRBV19; D gene: NA; CDR3 protein: ASSSDSAYNEQF
J gene: TRBJ2-1; clone size: NA; V gene: TRBV19; D gene: TRBD2; CDR3 protein: ASSTGLGDEQF
J gene: TRBJ2-7; clone size: once; V gene: TRBV29-1; D gene: TRBD1; CDR3 protein: SVTGQSGYYEQY
J gene: TRBJ1-4; clone size: NA; V gene: TRBV10-2; D gene: TRBD1; CDR3 protein: ASTIAPGQAEKLF
J gene: TRBJ2-7; clone size: NA; V gene: TRBV5-1; D gene: TRBD1; CDR3 protein: ASTPLTGADYEQY
J gene: TRBJ1-1; clone size: once; V gene: TRBV7-8; D gene: TRBD1; CDR3 protein: ASSLGTGYSVEAF
J gene: TRBJ1-1; clone size: NA; V gene: TRBV10-2; D gene: NA; CDR3 protein: ASGGPMNTEAF
J gene: TRBJ2-7; clone size: NA; V gene: TRBV6-5; D gene: TRBD2; CDR3 protein: ASSPIAGYEQY
J gene: TRBJ2-3; clone size: NA; V gene: TRBV6-1; D gene: NA; CDR3 protein: ASSRGGNTDTQY
J gene: TRBJ2-1; clone size: NA; V gene: TRBV9; D gene: NA; CDR3 protein: ASSAGLTAYNEQF
J gene: TRBJ2-6; clone size: NA; V gene: TRBV5-1; D gene: NA; CDR3 protein: ASRKQGYTGANVLT
J gene: TRBJ2-7; clone size: NA; V gene: TRBV7-2; D gene: NA; CDR3 protein: ASSFPGLPPGGN
J gene: TRBJ2-1; clone size: NA; V gene: TRBV2; D gene: NA; CDR3 protein: ASRAGITYNEQF
J gene: TRBJ2-5; clone size: once; V gene: TRBV11-3; D gene: TRBD2; CDR3 protein: ASSQAGTSGGETQY
J gene: TRBJ1-5; clone size: NA; V gene: TRBV18; D gene: TRBD1; CDR3 protein: ASSPSTGGDQPQH
J gene: TRBJ1-1; clone size: NA; V gene: TRBV27; D gene: TRBD1; CDR3 protein: ASSLSIQGNLNTEAF
J gene: TRBJ1-1; clone size: NA; V gene: TRBV5-1; D gene: TRBD1; CDR3 protein: ASSFRWGQGFAEAF
J gene: TRBJ2-3; clone size: once; V gene: TRBV4-3; D gene: TRBD2; CDR3 protein: ASSQELAGGVDTQY
J gene: TRBJ2-1; clone size: NA; V gene: TRBV7-2; D gene: TRBD2; CDR3 protein: ASSLATAGVPNEQF
J gene: TRBJ2-3; clone size: NA; V gene: TRBV2; D gene: TRBD2; CDR3 protein: ASRKTSEADTQY
J gene: TRBJ1-4; clone size: NA; V gene: TRBV7-7; D gene: NA; CDR3 protein: ASSLYETGLSTNEKLF
J gene: TRBJ2-7; clone size: NA; V gene: TRBV5-1; D gene: NA; CDR3 protein: ASSQEYEQY
J gene: TRBJ2-7; clone size: NA; V gene: TRBV12-5; D gene: TRBD2; CDR3 protein: ASALSGGGRSYEQY
J gene: TRBJ2-5; clone size: NA; V gene: TRBV5-5; D gene: NA; CDR3 protein: ASSLGLGRETQY
J gene: TRBJ1-2; clone size: NA; V gene: TRBV2; D gene: TRBD1; CDR3 protein: ASSPGSGGHGYT
J gene: TRBJ1-4; clone size: few; V gene: TRBV29-1; D gene: NA; CDR3 protein: SVIQRTNEKLF
J gene: TRBJ2-1; clone size: NA; V gene: TRBV4-1; D gene: TRBD2; CDR3 protein: ASSRSGGRYNEQF
J gene: TRBJ2-1; clone size: NA; V gene: TRBV2; D gene: NA; CDR3 protein: ASSEVGIGGSSYNEQF
J gene: TRBJ1-6; clone size: NA; V gene: TRBV6-5; D gene: TRBD1; CDR3 protein: ASGRQGYNSPLH
J gene: TRBJ2-7; clone size: few; V gene: TRBV4-1; D gene: NA; CDR3 protein: ASSFFRGSYEQY
J gene: TRBJ2-1; clone size: once; V gene: TRBV4-3; D gene: TRBD1; CDR3 protein: ASSQAVQGVYNEQF
J gene: TRBJ1-1; clone size: NA; V gene: TRBV4-2; D gene: TRBD1; CDR3 protein: ASSQLWDRVSMNTEAF
J gene: TRBJ2-1; clone size: once; V gene: TRBV27; D gene: NA; CDR3 protein: ASRDSLYNEQF
J gene: TRBJ2-5; clone size: NA; V gene: TRBV19; D gene: NA; CDR3 protein: ASSISLAETQY
J gene: TRBJ1-6; clone size: NA; V gene: TRBV6-5; D gene: NA; CDR3 protein: ASQLQGLHSPLH
J gene: TRBJ2-7; clone size: NA; V gene: TRBV5-4; D gene: NA; CDR3 protein: ASSFRGAEYEQY
J gene: TRBJ2-7; clone size: NA; V gene: TRBV27; D gene: TRBD1; CDR3 protein: ASRHTGGDPYEQY
J gene: TRBJ2-1; clone size: NA; V gene: TRBV7-9; D gene: TRBD2; CDR3 protein: ASSLAGRAGGNNEQF
J gene: TRBJ1-2; clone size: NA; V gene: TRBV5-6; D gene: NA; CDR3 protein: ASSSPGFSIANYGYT
J gene: TRBJ2-7; clone size: NA; V gene: TRBV4-2; D gene: NA; CDR3 protein: ASSQGLNSYEQY
J gene: TRBJ1-1; clone size: NA; V gene: TRBV5-1; D gene: NA; CDR3 protein: ASSNPGSREAF
J gene: TRBJ2-7; clone size: NA; V gene: TRBV9; D gene: TRBD2; CDR3 protein: ASSVGASGSYEQY
J gene: TRBJ2-7; clone size: NA; V gene: TRBV19; D gene: TRBD1; CDR3 protein: ASSIGTGGEYEQY
J gene: TRBJ2-1; clone size: NA; V gene: TRBV6-1; D gene: TRBD1; CDR3 protein: ASRTQGFAYNEQF
J gene: TRBJ2-1; clone size: NA; V gene: TRBV6-6; D gene: TRBD2; CDR3 protein: ASSPLRTRNEQF
J gene: TRBJ1-2; clone size: NA; V gene: TRBV9; D gene: NA; CDR3 protein: ASSGPRGSGYT
J gene: TRBJ1-5; clone size: NA; V gene: TRBV19; D gene: TRBD1; CDR3 protein: ASRETGGSSNQPQH